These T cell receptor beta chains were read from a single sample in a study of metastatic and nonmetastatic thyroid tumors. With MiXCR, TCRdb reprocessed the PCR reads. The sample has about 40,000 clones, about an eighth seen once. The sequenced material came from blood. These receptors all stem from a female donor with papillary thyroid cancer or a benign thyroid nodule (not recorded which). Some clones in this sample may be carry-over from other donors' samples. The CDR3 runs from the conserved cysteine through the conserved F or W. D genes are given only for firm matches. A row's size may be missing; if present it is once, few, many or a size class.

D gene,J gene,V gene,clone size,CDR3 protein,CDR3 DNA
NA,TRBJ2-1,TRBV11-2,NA,CASSSGAVVSSYNEQFF,TGTGCCAGCAGCTCCGGGGCGGTAGTCAGCTCCTACAATGAGCAGTTCTTT
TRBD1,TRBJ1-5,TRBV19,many,CASSVSRQGSYQPQHF,TGTGCCAGTAGTGTCTCCCGACAGGGCAGTTATCAGCCCCAGCATTTT
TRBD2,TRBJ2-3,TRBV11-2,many,CASSLDVYSLAGVEDTQYF,TGTGCCAGCAGCTTAGATGTTTATTCCCTAGCGGGAGTAGAAGATACGCAGTATTTT
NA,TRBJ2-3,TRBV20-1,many,CSARDRSDSTDTQYF,TGCAGTGCTAGAGATCGGAGCGATAGCACAGATACGCAGTATTTT
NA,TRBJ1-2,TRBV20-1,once,CSALTSRGYGYTF,TGCAGTGCCTTGACATCACGCGGCTATGGCTACACCTTC
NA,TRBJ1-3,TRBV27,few,CARSSHRDNTIYF,TGTGCCAGGAGTAGCCACCGGGATAACACAATATATTTT
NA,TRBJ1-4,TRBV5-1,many,CASSHEGHEKLFF,TGCGCCAGCAGCCACGAGGGACACGAAAAACTGTTTTTT
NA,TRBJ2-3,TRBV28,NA,CASIRPFDTQYF,TGTGCCAGCATCCGGCCTTTTGATACGCAGTATTTT
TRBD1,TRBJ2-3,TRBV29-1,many,CSVRQGASTDTQYF,TGCAGCGTTAGACAGGGGGCTAGCACAGATACGCAGTATTTT
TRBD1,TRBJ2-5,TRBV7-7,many,CASSFGTGIRETQYF,TGTGCTAGCAGCTTCGGGACAGGGATCCGGGAGACCCAGTACTTC
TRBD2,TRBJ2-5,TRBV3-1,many,CASSQAELAGGPRETQYF,TGTGCCAGCAGCCAAGCGGAACTAGCGGGAGGGCCCCGGGAGACCCAGTACTTC
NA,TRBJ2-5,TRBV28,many,CASSFLSSRYTTQYF,TGTGCCAGCAGTTTTTTATCATCGCGGTACACGACCCAGTACTTC
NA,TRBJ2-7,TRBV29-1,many,CSVEESPTGEGYYEQYF,TGCAGCGTTGAAGAGTCACCTACCGGAGAGGGCTACTACGAGCAGTACTTC
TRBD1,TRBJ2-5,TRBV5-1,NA,CASSRVGTDETKYF,TGCGCCAGCAGCAGGGTAGGGACAGATGAGACCAAGTACTTC
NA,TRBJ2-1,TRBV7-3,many,CASSLTWSNEQFF,TGTGCCAGCAGCTTAACGTGGTCGAATGAGCAGTTCTTC
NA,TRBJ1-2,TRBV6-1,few,CASSERTASYGYTF,TGTGCCAGCAGTGAAAGGACAGCGAGCTATGGCTACACCTTC
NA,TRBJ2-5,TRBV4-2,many,CASSQDQSEGTETQYF,TGTGCCAGCAGCCAAGATCAGTCGGAGGGGACGGAGACCCAGTACTTC
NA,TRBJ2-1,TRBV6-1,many,CASSQDYYNEQFF,TGTGCCAGCAGCCAGGACTACTACAATGAGCAGTTCTTC
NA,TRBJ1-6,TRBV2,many,CASRLQNNSPLHF,TGTGCCAGCAGGTTACAGAATAATTCACCCCTCCACTTT
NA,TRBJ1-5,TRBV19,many,CASSRRFGPQHF,TGTGCCAGTAGTAGACGTTTCGGGCCCCAGCATTTT
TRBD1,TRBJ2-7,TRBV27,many,CASSSTGGPYEQYF,TGTGCCAGCAGTTCGACAGGGGGCCCCTACGAGCAGTACTTC
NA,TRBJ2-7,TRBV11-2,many,CASSPGPLVEQYF,TGTGCCAGCTCACCGGGCCCCTTAGTGGAGCAGTACTTC
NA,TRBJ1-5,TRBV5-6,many,CASSLGPDQPQHF,TGTGCCAGCTCGCTCGGTCCTGATCAGCCCCAGCATTTT
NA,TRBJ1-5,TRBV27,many,CASSPRYSNQPQHF,TGTGCCAGCAGTCCACGCTATAGCAATCAGCCCCAGCATTTT
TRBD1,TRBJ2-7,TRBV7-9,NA,CAISLSGQGQQYF,TGTGCCATCAGCTTATCTGGACAGGGTCAGCAGTACTTC
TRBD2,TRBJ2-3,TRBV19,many,CASSIEGLGADTQYF,TGTGCCAGTAGTATAGAGGGACTAGGGGCAGATACGCAGTATTTT
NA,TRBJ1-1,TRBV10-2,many,CAGSDRNTEAFF,TGCGCCGGCTCAGACAGGAACACTGAAGCTTTCTTT
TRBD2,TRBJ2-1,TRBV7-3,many,CASSSGLASNEQFF,TGTGCCAGCAGCTCGGGACTAGCGAGCAATGAGCAGTTCTTC
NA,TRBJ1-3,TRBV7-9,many,CASSLGSGNTIYF,TGTGCCAGCAGCTTAGGCTCTGGAAACACCATATATTTT
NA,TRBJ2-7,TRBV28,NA,CASSLSSPAYEQYF,TGTGCCAGCAGTTTATCTTCGCCCGCCTACGAGCAGTACTTC
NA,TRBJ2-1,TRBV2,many,CASSLRDNYPYNEQFF,TGTGCCAGCAGTCTCCGGGACAATTACCCCTACAATGAGCAGTTCTTC
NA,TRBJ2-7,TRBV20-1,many,CSAREERYEQYF,TGCAGTGCTAGGGAGGAGCGCTACGAGCAGTACTTC
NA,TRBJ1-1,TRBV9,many,CASSAGDYAEAFF,TGTGCCAGCAGCGCCGGAGATTACGCTGAAGCTTTCTTT
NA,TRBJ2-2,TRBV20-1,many,CSARDPRGAGELFF,TGCAGTGCTAGAGATCCAAGGGGGGCCGGGGAGCTGTTTTTT
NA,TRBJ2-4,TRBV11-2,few,CASSLGWVSGEPDKNIQYF,TGTGCCAGCAGCTTAGGATGGGTGTCGGGGGAACCAGACAAAAACATTCAGTACTTC
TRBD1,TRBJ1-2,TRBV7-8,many,CASSVDRARGYTF,TGTGCCAGCAGCGTAGACAGGGCGAGGGGCTACACCTTC
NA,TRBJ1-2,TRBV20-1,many,CSARDLSGGANYGYTF,TGCAGTGCTAGAGATCTTAGCGGGGGGGCGAACTATGGCTACACCTTC
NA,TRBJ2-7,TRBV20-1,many,CSATIWGEQYF,TGCAGTGCCACTATTTGGGGGGAGCAGTACTTC
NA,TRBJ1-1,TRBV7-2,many,CASSFGRMNTEAFF,TGTGCCAGCAGCTTTGGGCGGATGAACACTGAAGCTTTCTTT
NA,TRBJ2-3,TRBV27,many,CASSLSRIGGTQYF,TGTGCCAGCAGTTTATCCCGGATTGGAGGTACGCAGTATTTT
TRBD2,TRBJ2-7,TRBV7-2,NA,CASSLASGSPYEHYF,TGTGCCAGCAGCCTGGCTAGCGGGAGTCCGTACGAGCATTACTTC
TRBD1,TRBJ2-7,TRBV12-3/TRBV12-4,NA,CASSLAWGQGIEQYF,TGTGCCAGCAGCCTCGCCTGGGGACAGGGAATTGAACAGTACTTC
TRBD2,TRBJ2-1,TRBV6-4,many,CASPKVAGDPAYNEQFF,TGTGCCAGCCCAAAGGTAGCGGGAGATCCCGCCTACAATGAGCAGTTCTTC
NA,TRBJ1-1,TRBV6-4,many,CASSYRDGATEAFF,TGTGCCAGCAGCTACAGGGATGGCGCCACTGAAGCTTTCTTT
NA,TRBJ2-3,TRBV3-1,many,CASSPSYLSTDTQYF,TGTGCCAGCAGCCCCAGTTACTTATCAACAGATACGCAGTATTTT
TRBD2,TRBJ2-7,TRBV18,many,CASSPQRLAGGSEQYF,TGTGCCAGCTCACCACAACGACTAGCGGGAGGGTCCGAGCAGTACTTC
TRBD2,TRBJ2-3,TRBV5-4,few,CASNPGLATDTQYF,TGTGCCAGCAACCCGGGACTAGCAACAGATACGCAGTATTTT